The source of this TCR beta chain is a study of cytomegalovirus exposure and HLA in healthy donors (TCRdb year 2017). At the level of the whole study: An earlier analysis of approximately 640 of the donors reported 250 to 300 Gb of sequence data and some 120 million unique TCR beta sequences from 150 million to 200 million T cells. The genetic ancestry cluster associated with self-reported Caucasian donors included 81% of the roughly 410 genotyped donors. About 280 gigabases of sequencing data and approximately 85 million unique TCR sequences were included in an early release covering 550 to 800 HLA-typed donors. High-throughput TCR immunosequencing, statistical association of individual TCRs with disease status, and machine learning were combined to predict cytomegalovirus infection status. A later analysis re-examined previously published TCR beta repertoires from just over 650 donors and added high-resolution HLA genotyping to investigate patterns of TCR occurrence. Besides the first cohort of roughly 660 subjects, a separate validation cohort made up of roughly 120 different subjects was used. The study aimed to test whether signatures of past pathogen exposure could be identified by cataloging public T cell receptors. Every discovery cohort repertoire had been produced on one sequencing platform. Rather than drawing on any new phenotypic data, the later analysis identified candidate immune exposures from TCR beta sequences and the way those sequences occurred across donors. The T cell repertoires of several hundred subjects were profiled by immunosequencing and related to cytomegalovirus serostatus. In a later genetic analysis, genome-wide SNP genotypes for about three fifths of the 666 donors were used, and that subset was treated as a discovery cohort. Across about 380 genotyped donors of the cohort, an average of approximately 200,000 unique TCR beta nucleotide sequences per donor were sequenced, and about a sixth of those sequences were non-productive. About 5 DR-DQ haplotypes were handled as single units for association and clustering, since linkage in the cohort was strong. The number of donors typed differed by locus, with about 629-630 for A, B, C, DRB1 and DQB1, more than 500 for DQA1, over 600 for DPA1, and around 460 for DPB1. An earlier analysis of a few hundred of the donors applied high-throughput TCR beta sequencing to assess whether each TCR beta V gene segment acted as functional or pseudogenic. Alongside the repertoire data, information on donor age, sex, ethnicity and CMV serostatus was compiled. Class I and class II HLA loci were covered by the typing at four-digit resolution. Results the study describes overall, beyond this receptor: The presence/absence analyses assumed that sequencing depth was roughly uniform across donors, and that assumption may not be true. The study listed around 160 TCR beta chains as associated with cytomegalovirus. An association between a missense DCLRE1C variant and V-gene and J-gene trimming of TCR beta chains was found in a later genetic analysis and replicated in an independent cohort. According to a later analysis, most CMV-associated TCR beta chains appeared to be HLA-restricted, and the HLA associations seemed to be driven largely by CMV exposure. HLA typing was unavailable for some donors at each locus, so association tests used only the typed subset. The sequencing pipeline was judged likely to have produced a cluster of highly shared sequence variants as a technical artifact. In vitro tests confirmed that a few of the cytomegalovirus-associated TCR beta chains recognize cytomegalovirus antigens. This cohort had only TCR beta chains sequenced, and the lack of alpha or paired-chain data limited which features could be detected. Most TCR sequences were observed very rarely across donors, whereas some public TCRs were present in many individuals. At a false discovery rate of 0.05, a later analysis linked approximately 18,000 TCR beta sequences to specific HLA alleles. A later analysis found that TCR association rates varied across HLA loci, with DRB1 alleles showing the most associated TCRs and HLA-C alleles the fewest. In a later genetic analysis, fewer N-insertions in productive TCRs were reported among donors in an Asian-associated ancestry cluster than the approximately 710-donor mean. Assigning TCR associations to individual alleles was difficult when HLA alleles, especially DR and DQ, strongly co-occurred. In a later analysis, several top co-occurrence clusters were reported to appear linked to parvovirus B19, influenza, CMV and Epstein-Barr virus. A later analysis found that HLA-associated TCR beta chains were more clonally expanded and had lower generation probabilities than equally common non-associated chains. The 87-base-pair reads could not distinguish some IMGT-functional V segments, including TRBV6-2 and TRBV6-3, so those segments were excluded. In an earlier analysis of some 550 of the donors, most TCR beta V segments were observed in productive rearrangements about 87% or about 30% of the time, broadly matching IMGT annotations. Correlated functional status among segregating V segments might be attributable to linkage disequilibrium, but an unknown experimental factor could not be ruled out. The authors suggested that the approach could potentially be extended to other disease states and immunological phenotypes. Immune exposure information for the cohort was limited to CMV serostatus. The earlier analysis of approximately 540 of the donors excluded 15 to 20 rarely observed V segments, including chromosome 9 orphons, because counts were too low. A further reported finding was that TCR beta sequences accurately predicted the HLA-A and HLA-B alleles for most subjects in the first cohort. Cytomegalovirus status was reported to be diagnosed by the classifier with high specificity and sensitivity in both the original and validation cohorts.

Libraries were constructed by the immunoSEQ multiplex PCR assay. For the multiplex PCR, a mixture combining 60 forward primers for TCR Vbeta segments and 13 reverse primers for TCR Jbeta segments was used. A multiplex PCR assay on genomic DNA amplified the CDR3 region of rearranged TCR beta genes. The Illumina HiSeq System was used to sequence the amplified TCR beta libraries as 87-base-pair reads. Per the source publication's procedure: In a later analysis, 70 million to 95 million unique TCR beta chains were counted across the approximately 640 repertoires, and roughly 10 million of these chains were shared by at least two donors. To remove PCR and sequencing errors, raw reads were error-corrected and collapsed into unique sequences using a nearest-neighbor algorithm that merged closely related sequences. V, D and J gene segments were assigned by aligning CDR3 sequences to IMGT reference sequences. For a sequence to be retained, at least a six-nucleotide match to both a V gene segment and a J gene segment was required. A rearrangement counted as productive if the CDR3 had no stop codons and remained in frame with V and J, and every other rearrangement counted as non-productive. Following IMGT convention, CDR3 was defined as the stretch from the second conserved V-encoded cysteine up to the conserved J-encoded phenylalanine. Sequences without an unambiguous match to a single V gene segment were excluded from the earlier analysis of about 640 of the donors. In an earlier analysis of some 590 of the donors, V segments were called functional above 56.7% productive rearrangements and were called segregating when the between-donor standard deviation exceeded 5%. A statistical classification framework was built to diagnose cytomegalovirus status from the catalog of TCR beta chain sequences. V and J gene assignment, in a later analysis, came from comparing TCR nucleotide sequences with IMGT/GENE-DB human TR gene sequences. Using the TCRdist pipeline, a later analysis assigned CDR3 sequences along with most-parsimonious VDJ recombination scenarios. In a later analysis, every TCR beta chain was defined by the combination of its CDR3 amino acid sequence and its V-gene family, and reads without a unique V-gene family were dropped. A later analysis removed nearly 600 highly shared, low-generation-probability nucleotide sequences to deal with suspected cross-contamination and a sequencing artifact. In a later analysis, a clonal expansion index was calculated for each public chain from normalized within-repertoire ranks of inferred template counts. Generation probabilities in a later analysis came from a VDJ recombination model fitted to out-of-frame rearrangements, and those results were checked against IGoR. A later analysis scored TCR-TCR, TCR-HLA and TCR-CMV co-occurrence with hypergeometric tests, applying a repertoire-size bias correction to TCR pairs. To estimate false discovery rates, a later analysis permuted the HLA or CMV assignments 20 times. In a later analysis, co-occurring TCRs were grouped using DBSCAN, with TCRdist sequence similarity added in when clustering inside HLA-allele-positive subsets. For co-occurrence clustering, repertoires with fewer than 30,000 or more than 120,000 public chains were excluded, along with a handful of repertoires with anomalous nucleotide sharing. As stored in TCRdb, this immuneACCESS dataset retains in-frame rearrangements with V and J assigned. A fraction of the clones does not appear; measured against another copy, unresolved V genes explain less than half of the discrepancy, and the remainder lacks a known reason. V, J and clone size are those of that table, while D and trimming were read from the DNA. Counted in this sample were 75,000 to 100,000 clones; 65% to 75% of them appeared once. The ten biggest clones cover roughly 13% of the sample.

The cohort comprised hundreds of healthy bone marrow donors. At the time of sampling, every cohort member was nominally healthy, though immune exposures that went unrecorded were likely present. The donor was CMV seropositive and was included in the group of 300 or so seropositive cohort members. A peripheral blood sample was provided by each donor, and peripheral blood mononuclear cells were used for TCR beta sequencing. Genomic DNA was extracted from the blood cell samples with the Qiagen DNeasy Blood Extraction Kit. Concerning this clone: Its antigen has not been determined. Within one base of it there is no much larger clone, and no base qualities were kept.

V is trimmed back by 1 base and J by 3 bases, and the junction contains 9 bases that no gene match accounts for. Taken from the germline V gene, the CDR1 and CDR2 loops are SGHDN and FVKESK. Including the terminal cysteine and phenylalanine, the CDR3 comprises 17 residues. Only the CDR3 DNA is retained, 51 bases long and in frame from the first base. The specimen sequenced was PBMCs. The receptor chain draws on TRBV14 and TRBJ1-1, and 9 bases in between align with TRBD1. The sequence was obtained from a woman in her 70s in good health and CMV-seropositive. The CDR3 is CASSQAGTGHGHTEAFF. The sequenced DNA: TGTGCCAGCAGCCAAGCGGGGACAGGGCATGGTCACACTGAAGCTTTCTTT. The entire variable domain, with the stretches around the CDR3 drawn from the reference TRBV14 and TRBJ1-1 proteins, is EAGVTQFPSHSVIEKGQTVTLRCDPISGHDNLYWYRRVMGKEIKFLLHFVKESKQDESGMPNNRFLAERTGGTYSTLKVQPAELEDSGVYFCASSQAGTGHGHTEAFFGQGTRLTVV.